This paragraph covers one TCR beta chain sequence. This clonotype was recorded many times. Its binding antigen is unknown. No qualities accompany the bases; no much larger clone lies one base away. Instrument on record: Illumina HiSeq 1500. The raw public data were reprocessed by TCRdb itself: fastp quality trimming at Q25, MiXCR clonotype calling, in-frame beta chains only. Each CDR3 protein gets just one entry, which takes the most common genes and DNA from the rows behind it. The sample profile shows fewer than 250,000 distinct CDR3 sequences; about 12% of them were found once. The ten largest account for 1.6% of the sample. The data originate from a study of T cell repertoires in cytomegalovirus infection (dated by TCRdb to about 2019). Background for the entire study: Donor HLA type was relevant to the analysis, as public TCR beta signatures indicated carriage of CMV infection together with the matching HLA type.

The germline V gene encodes CDR1 SGHTA and CDR2 FQGNSA. V and J are truncated by 5 bases and 3 bases respectively, leaving an intervening sequence of 10 bases. The CDR3 covers 13 residues, taking in both the cysteine and the phenylalanine. The CDR3 DNA has 39 bases and is translated from base 1. Overall results and qualifications from the work: In the ex vivo response, HLA-C-restricted CMV-specific TCR beta clonotypes were dominant, and in two of eight donors the single most frequent clonotype came from this HLA-C-restricted group. Carriers of CMV infection plus the relevant HLA type were discriminated by the cumulative frequency of public TCR beta family members in the study cohort and in an independent 352-donor cohort.

The sequence is built from TRBV7-2 and TRBJ2-5; the D gene cannot be named for sure. This TCR derives from a human donor in good health (CMV status not recorded). Some clones in this sample may be carry-over from other donors' samples. The sequenced sample consisted of PBMCs. The CDR3 protein sequence reads: CASSQGPEETQYF. The DNA is TGTGCCAGCAGCCAAGGACCGGAAGAGACCCAGTACTTC.